The source of this T cell receptor beta chain is a study of blood T cell repertoires in COVID-19 (TCRdb year 2020). Regarding the study in general: Recovered participants in ImmuneRACE Cohort 3 were defined by two consecutive negative NP/OP PCR tests, clearance by a healthcare professional, or resolution of symptoms. The repertoires were made available in a free public database intended to serve as a resource for research on the immune response to SARS-CoV-2. Subjects who had been exposed to COVID-19, were actively infected with it, or had recovered from it provided the deeply sampled blood TCRbeta repertoires that made up the dataset. Samples came from the ongoing ImmuneRACE study (first 160 participants) plus 1,254 subjects from 6 global collaborators. Samples from collaborators originated in the United States, Italy and Spain and spanned both the acute and convalescent phases of COVID-19. Sample metadata almost always included a de-identified subject ID, COVID-19 status, age in years and sex. The material from the prospective study consisted of cDNA or gDNA derived from T cells, B-cell-depleted T cells, or PBMCs. HLA class I and class II types, where available, came from metadata supplied by the sample provider rather than from assay-based typing. The paper's findings and limits, for the study overall: How much clinical and demographic metadata was included differed by source and by participant, and the metadata was provided uncurated.

Based on the germline V gene (reference sequence), the CDR1 and CDR2 sequences are MNHEY and SMNVEV. CDR3 length: 16 amino acids, cysteine to phenylalanine. This entry keeps only the CDR3 DNA: 48 bases, framed from base 1. The junction shows trimming of 4 bases on V and 8 bases on J, plus 21 bases between the germline ends. Participants in the prospective study were aged 18 to 89 years, lived in 24 United States geographic areas, and enrolled through a virtual design. Cohort assignment in the prospective study relied on participant-reported clinical history from a screening survey and a study questionnaire. In the prospective study, mobile phlebotomists collected whole blood, serum and a nasopharyngeal or oropharyngeal swab from each participant. Over an approximately two-month period, participants in the prospective study had the option of providing additional blood draws and questionnaires. Blood samples from the prospective study were shipped frozen or at room temperature prior to DNA extraction.

TCRbeta CDR3 regions were amplified from genomic DNA by means of the immunoSEQ Assay, a bias-controlled multiplex PCR. The paper's data handling went like this. The number of nucleated cells in each sample was estimated from the amplification of reference gene primers within the assay. To quantify the absolute abundance of each unique TCRbeta CDR3 rearrangement, sequence reads were collapsed and filtered. For each sample, productive Simpson clonality was calculated by taking the square root of Simpson's diversity index across productive rearrangements. TCRdb mirrors the immuneACCESS table, restricted to in-frame sequences. Some clones are absent from its copies; in checked studies, under half trace to an unresolved V gene, and the reason for the others is unknown. V, J and clone size reflect that table, while D and trimming were determined from the DNA. The sample yields over 200,000 clones; around 85% were counted once. Over 3% of the sample comes from the top ten.

This clone was seen once. No cognate antigen has been identified for it. Base-call qualities are not available, and no considerably larger clone is one nucleotide away. Recombination linked TRBV27 to TRBJ1-3; the D segment could be TRBD1, given 5 matching bases. Specimen: PBMCs or T cells enriched from blood (not recorded which). This clonotype was obtained from a woman between 45 and 60 years old in a cohort exposed to, infected with or recovered from COVID-19 (not recorded which). The DNA reads as follows: TGTGCCAGCAGTTACCCCCCTTGGGGGGAGTGGGACACCATATATTTT. Translated, it gives CASSYPPWGEWDTIYF.